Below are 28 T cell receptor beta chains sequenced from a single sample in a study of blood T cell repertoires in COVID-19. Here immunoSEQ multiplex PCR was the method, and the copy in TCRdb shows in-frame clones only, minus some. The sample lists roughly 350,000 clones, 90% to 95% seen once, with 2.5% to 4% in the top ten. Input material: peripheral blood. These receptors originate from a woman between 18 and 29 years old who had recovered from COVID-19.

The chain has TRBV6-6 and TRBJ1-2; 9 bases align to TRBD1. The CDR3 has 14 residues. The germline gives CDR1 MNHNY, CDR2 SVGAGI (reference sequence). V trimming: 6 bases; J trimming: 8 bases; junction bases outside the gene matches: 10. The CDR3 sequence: CASRDLFGQGGYTF. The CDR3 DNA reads TGTGCCAGCAGAGACCTTTTCGGACAGGGGGGCTACACCTTC.

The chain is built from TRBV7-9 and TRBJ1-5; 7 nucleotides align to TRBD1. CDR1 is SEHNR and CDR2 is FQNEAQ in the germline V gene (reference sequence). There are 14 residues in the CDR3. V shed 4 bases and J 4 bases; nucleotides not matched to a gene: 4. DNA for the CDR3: TGTGCCAGCAGCTCCCAGACAGGGAATCAGCCCCAGCATTTT. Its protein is CASSSQTGNQPQHF.

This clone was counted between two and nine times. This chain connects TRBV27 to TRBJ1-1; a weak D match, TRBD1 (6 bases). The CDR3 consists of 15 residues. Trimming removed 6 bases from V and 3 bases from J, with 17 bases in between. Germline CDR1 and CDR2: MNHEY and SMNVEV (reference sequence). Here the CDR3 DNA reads TGTGCCAGCAGCCCAAGACACGGGGGGCACACTGAAGCTTTCTTT. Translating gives CASSPRHGGHTEAFF.

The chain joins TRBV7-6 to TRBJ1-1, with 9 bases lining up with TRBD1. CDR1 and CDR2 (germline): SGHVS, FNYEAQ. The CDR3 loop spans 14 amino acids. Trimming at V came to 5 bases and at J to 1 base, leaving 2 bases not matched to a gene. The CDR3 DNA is TGTGCCAGCAGCCAGACAGGGGGGAACACTGAAGCTTTCTTT. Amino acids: CASSQTGGNTEAFF.

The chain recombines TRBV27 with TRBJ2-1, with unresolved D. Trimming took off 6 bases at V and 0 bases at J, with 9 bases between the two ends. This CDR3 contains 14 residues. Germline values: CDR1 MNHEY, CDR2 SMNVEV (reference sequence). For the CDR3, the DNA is TGTGCCAGCAGGTCACTCGGCTCCTACAATGAGCAGTTCTTC. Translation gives CASRSLGSYNEQFF.

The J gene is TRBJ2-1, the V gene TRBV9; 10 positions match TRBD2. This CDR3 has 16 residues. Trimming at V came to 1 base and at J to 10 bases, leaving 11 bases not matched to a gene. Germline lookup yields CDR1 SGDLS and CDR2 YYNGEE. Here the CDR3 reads CASSVMLAGEVREQFF. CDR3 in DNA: TGTGCCAGCAGCGTAATGCTAGCGGGAGAAGTAAGGGAGCAGTTCTTC.

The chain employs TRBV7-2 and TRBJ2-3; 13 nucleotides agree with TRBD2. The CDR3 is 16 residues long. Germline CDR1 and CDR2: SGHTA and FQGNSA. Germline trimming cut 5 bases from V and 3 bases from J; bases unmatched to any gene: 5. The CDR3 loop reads CASSPGLAGMTDTQYF. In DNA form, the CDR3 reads TGTGCCAGCAGCCCGGGACTAGCGGGAATGACAGATACGCAGTATTTT.

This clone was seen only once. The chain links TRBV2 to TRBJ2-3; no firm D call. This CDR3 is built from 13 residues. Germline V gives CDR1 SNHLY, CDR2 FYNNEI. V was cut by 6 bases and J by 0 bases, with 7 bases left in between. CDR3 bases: TGTGCCAGCAGGAGTCCTAGCACAGATACGCAGTATTTT. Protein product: CASRSPSTDTQYF. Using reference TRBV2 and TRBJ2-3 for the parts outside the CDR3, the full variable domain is EPEVTQTPSHQVTQMGQEVILRCVPISNHLYFYWYRQILGQKVEFLVSFYNNEISEKSEIFDDQFSVERPDGSNFTLKIRSTKLEDSAMYFCASRSPSTDTQYFGPGTRLTVL.

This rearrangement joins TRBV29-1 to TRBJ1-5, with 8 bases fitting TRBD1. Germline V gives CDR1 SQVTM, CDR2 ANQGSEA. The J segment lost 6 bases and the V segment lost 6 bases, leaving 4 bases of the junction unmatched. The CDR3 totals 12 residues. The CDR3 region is CSVGQGGQPQHF. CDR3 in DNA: TGCAGCGTCGGACAGGGCGGTCAGCCCCAGCATTTT.

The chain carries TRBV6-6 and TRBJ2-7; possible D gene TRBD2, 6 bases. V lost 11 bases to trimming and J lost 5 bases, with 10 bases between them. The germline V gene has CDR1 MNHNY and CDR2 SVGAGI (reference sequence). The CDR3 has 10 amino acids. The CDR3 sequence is CAPGRHEQYV. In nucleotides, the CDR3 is TGTGCCCCGGGGAGGCACGAGCAGTACGTC.

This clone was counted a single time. In DNA, the CDR3 is TGTGCCACCAGTGATATAGCGGGAGCGAACCGCAATGAGCAGTTCTTC. This translates into CATSDIAGANRNEQFF. This sequence joins TRBV24-1 and TRBJ2-1; 9 nucleotides match TRBD2. The V segment lost 3 bases and the J segment 6 bases; nucleotides outside the gene matches: 8. The CDR3 is made up of 16 amino acids. CDR1 is KGHDR and CDR2 is SFDVKD in the germline V gene.

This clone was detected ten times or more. The CDR3 here is CASSQSEAGNTEAFF. CDR3 sequence (DNA): TGTGCCAGCAGCCAATCAGAGGCGGGGAACACTGAAGCTTTCTTT. This rearrangement joins TRBV4-2 to TRBJ1-1; D remains ambiguous. Trimming stripped 2 bases from V and 1 base from J, with 11 bases between. The CDR3 runs 15 residues. The germline V gene has CDR1 LGHNA and CDR2 YNFKEQ.

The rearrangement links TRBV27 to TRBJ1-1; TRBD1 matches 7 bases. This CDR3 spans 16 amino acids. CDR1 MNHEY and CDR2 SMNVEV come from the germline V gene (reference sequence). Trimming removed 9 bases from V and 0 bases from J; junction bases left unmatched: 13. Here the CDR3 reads CASKIQGVGMNTEAFF. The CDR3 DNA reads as TGTGCCAGTAAGATCCAGGGGGTAGGCATGAACACTGAAGCTTTCTTT.

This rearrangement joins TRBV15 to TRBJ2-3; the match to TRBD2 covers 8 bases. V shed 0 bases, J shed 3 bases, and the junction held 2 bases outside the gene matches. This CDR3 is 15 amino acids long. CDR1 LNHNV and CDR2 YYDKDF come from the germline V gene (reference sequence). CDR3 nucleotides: TGTGCCACCAGCAGAGAGCGGGAGGCGACAGATACGCAGTATTTT. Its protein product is CATSREREATDTQYF.

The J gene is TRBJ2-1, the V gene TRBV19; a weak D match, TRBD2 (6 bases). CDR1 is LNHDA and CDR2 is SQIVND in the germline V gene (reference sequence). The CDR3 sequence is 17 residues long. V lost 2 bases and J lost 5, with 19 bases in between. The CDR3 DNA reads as TGTGCCAGTAGTATAATTTTGGGGGGACGCGGGCACAATGAGCAGTTCTTC. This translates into CASSIILGGRGHNEQFF.

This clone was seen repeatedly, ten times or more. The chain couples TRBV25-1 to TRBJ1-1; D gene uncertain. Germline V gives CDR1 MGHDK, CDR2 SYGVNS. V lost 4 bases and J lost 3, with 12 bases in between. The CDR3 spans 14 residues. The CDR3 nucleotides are TGTGCCAGCAGTGCACACGGGTCGGACACTGAAGCTTTCTTT. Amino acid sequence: CASSAHGSDTEAFF.

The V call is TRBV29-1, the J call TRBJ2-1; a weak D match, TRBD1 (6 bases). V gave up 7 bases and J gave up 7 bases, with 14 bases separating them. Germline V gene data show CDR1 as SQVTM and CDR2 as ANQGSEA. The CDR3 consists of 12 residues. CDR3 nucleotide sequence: TGCAGCGGTACAGGGAATCTGAATGAGCAGTTCTTC. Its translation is CSGTGNLNEQFF.

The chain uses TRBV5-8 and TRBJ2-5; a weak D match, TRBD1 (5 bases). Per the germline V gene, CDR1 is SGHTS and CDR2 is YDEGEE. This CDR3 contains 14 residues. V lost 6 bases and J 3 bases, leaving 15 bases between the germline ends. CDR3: CASITGQVKETQYF. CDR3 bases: TGTGCCAGCATTACCGGACAAGTAAAAGAGACCCAGTACTTC.

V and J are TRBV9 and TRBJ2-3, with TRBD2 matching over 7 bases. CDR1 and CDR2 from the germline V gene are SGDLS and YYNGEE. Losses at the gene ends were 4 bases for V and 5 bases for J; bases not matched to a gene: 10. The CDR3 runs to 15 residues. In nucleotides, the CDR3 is TGTGCCAGCAGCCCAAGCGGGATACTAGGAGATACGCAGTATTTT. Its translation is CASSPSGILGDTQYF.

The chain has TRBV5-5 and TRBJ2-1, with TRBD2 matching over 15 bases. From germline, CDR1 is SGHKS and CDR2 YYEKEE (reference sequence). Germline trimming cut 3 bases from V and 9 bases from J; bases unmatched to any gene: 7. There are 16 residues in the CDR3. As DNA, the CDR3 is TGTGCCAGCAGCTGGGGACTAGCGGGAGGAGGGGGTGAGCAGTTCTTC. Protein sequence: CASSWGLAGGGGEQFF.

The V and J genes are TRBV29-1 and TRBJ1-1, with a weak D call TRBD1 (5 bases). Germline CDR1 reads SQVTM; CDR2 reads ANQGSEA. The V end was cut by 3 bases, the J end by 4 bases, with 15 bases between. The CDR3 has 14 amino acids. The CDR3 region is CSVDGTMEGTEAFF. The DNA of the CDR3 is TGCAGCGTTGACGGGACGATGGAGGGCACTGAAGCTTTCTTT.

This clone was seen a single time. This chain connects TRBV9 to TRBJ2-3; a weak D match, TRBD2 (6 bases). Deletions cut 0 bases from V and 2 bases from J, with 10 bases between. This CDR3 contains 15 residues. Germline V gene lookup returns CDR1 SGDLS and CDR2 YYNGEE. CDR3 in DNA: TGTGCCAGCAGCGTAGAGGAGGGCTACACAGATACGCAGTATTTT. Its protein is CASSVEEGYTDTQYF.

For the CDR3, the DNA is TGTGCCAGCAGTTTGACAGGGGCTACCACTGAAGCTTTCTTT. This encodes CASSLTGATTEAFF. The chain has TRBV27 and TRBJ1-1, with 8 positions matching TRBD1. CDR1 is MNHEY, CDR2 SMNVEV, per germline (reference sequence). V lost 3 bases, J lost 4 bases, and 4 bases stayed unmatched. This CDR3 spans 14 amino acids.

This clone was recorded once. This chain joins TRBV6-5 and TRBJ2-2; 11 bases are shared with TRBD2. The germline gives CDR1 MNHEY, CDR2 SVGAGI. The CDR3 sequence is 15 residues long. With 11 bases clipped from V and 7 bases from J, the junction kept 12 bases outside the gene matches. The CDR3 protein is CASGSGRASGGELFF. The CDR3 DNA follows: TGTGCCTCAGGTAGCGGGAGGGCCTCAGGCGGGGAGCTGTTTTTT.

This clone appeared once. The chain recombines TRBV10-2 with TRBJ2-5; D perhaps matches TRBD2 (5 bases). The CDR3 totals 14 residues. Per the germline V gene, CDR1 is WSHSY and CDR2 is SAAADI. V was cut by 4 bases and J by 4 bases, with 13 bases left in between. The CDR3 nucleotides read TGCGCCAGCAGTGTTGGGAGTTTAAGAGAGACCCAGTACTTC. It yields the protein CASSVGSLRETQYF.

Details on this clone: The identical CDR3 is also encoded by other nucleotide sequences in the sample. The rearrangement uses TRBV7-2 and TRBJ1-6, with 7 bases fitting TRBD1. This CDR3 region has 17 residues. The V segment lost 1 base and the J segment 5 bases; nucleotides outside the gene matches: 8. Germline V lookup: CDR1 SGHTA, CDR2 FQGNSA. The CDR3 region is CASSLVAGGPNNSPLHF. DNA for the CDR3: TGTGCCAGCAGCTTAGTTGCAGGGGGACCGAATAATTCACCCCTCCACTTT. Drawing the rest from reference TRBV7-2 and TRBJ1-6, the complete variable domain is GAGVSQSPSNKVTEKGKDVELRCDPISGHTALYWYRQSLGQGLEFLIYFQGNSAPDKSGLPSDRFSAERTGGSVSTLTIQRTQQEDSAVYLCASSLVAGGPNNSPLHFGNGTRLTVT.

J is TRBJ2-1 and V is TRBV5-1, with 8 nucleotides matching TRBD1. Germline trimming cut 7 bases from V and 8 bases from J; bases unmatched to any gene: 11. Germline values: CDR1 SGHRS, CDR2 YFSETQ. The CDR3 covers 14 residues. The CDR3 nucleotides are TGCGCCAGCGGGGCCGTGACAGGGGTCGATGAGCAGTTCTTC. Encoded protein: CASGAVTGVDEQFF.

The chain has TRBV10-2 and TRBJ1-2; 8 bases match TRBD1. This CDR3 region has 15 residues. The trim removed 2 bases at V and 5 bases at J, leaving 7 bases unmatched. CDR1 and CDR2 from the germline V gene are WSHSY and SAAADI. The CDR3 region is CASSEGPGGSYGYTF. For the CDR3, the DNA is TGCGCCAGCAGTGAGGGGCCAGGGGGCAGTTATGGCTACACCTTC.